This TCR beta chain was profiled in a study of identical twins. Notes on the study in general: Fewer insertions characterized abundant cord blood beta clonotypes, whereas memory repertoires showed none. There was more out-of-frame TCR alpha sharing in monozygotic twins than models estimated.

Germline-derived CDR1 and CDR2 are LGHDT and YNNKEL (reference sequence). V shed 7 bases and J 0 bases; nucleotides not matched to a gene: 6. The CDR3 is made up of 15 amino acids. Healthy Caucasians alone served as donors. As for this clonotype: Its antigen is still unknown.

Each CDR3 protein gets one entry after TCRdb re-called the 5' RACE reads with MiXCR. The sample has 1.5 million or so distinct CDR3 sequences, about 30% seen once; the top ten hold 0.25% to 0.3%. The receptor's source is a newborn girl in good health. Sequencing used cord blood. V is TRBV3-1 and J is TRBJ2-3, with 8 positions matching TRBD1. The CDR3 loop reads CASTGYRGSTDTQYF. The CDR3 DNA reads as TGTGCCAGCACCGGATACAGGGGGAGCACAGATACGCAGTATTTT.